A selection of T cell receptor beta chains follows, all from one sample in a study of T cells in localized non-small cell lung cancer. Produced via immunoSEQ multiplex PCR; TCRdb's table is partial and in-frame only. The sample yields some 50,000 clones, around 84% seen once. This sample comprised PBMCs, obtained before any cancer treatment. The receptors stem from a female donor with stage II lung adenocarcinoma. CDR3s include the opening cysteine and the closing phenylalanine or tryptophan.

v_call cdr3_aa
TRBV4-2 CASSQVANQPQHF
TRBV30 CAWEGSEFSYEQYF
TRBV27 CASSSQISPHYGYTF
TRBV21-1 CASSKRDFRTGSYEQYF
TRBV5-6 CASSLGQGNYGYTF
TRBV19 CASSMTEFMNTEAFF
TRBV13 CASSQEGFSDEKLFF
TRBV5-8 CASSWTGGSYEQYF
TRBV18 CASSPLTGVGEKLFF
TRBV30 CAAGGLYEQYF
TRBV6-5 CASTVGGSYQPQHF
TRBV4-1 CASSQDRVTSGKTGELFF
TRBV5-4 CASSLEASSEAFF
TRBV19 CASSQQGGGADTQYF
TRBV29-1 CSVDEGARNTEAFF
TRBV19 CASTLGGSDSPLHF
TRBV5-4 CASSLVQTDNEQFF
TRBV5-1 CASSLGNRGNSPLHF
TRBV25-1 CASSVTGQGNTEAFF
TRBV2 CASSEVRRGLADAFF
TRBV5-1 CASSPVSSGGQETQYF
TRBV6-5 CASSYSGGELFF
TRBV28 CASRVDRGARGTEAFF
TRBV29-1 CSAERRDTGYNEQFF
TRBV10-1 CASSDRGLGTYEQYF
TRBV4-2 CASSQEGRGSYNEQFF
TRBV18 CASSPGPNYEQYF
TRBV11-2 CASSPRTGSGNTIYF
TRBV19 CASSIQAMRGSYNSPLHF